This is a list of T cell receptor beta chains from one sample in a study of blood T cells in healthy people across ages. MiXCR was run by TCRdb on the 5' RACE reads, yielding one entry per CDR3 protein. The sample holds 800,000 to 1,000,000 distinct CDR3 sequences; 45% to 50% are singletons and the top ten take 13%. Sequencing input: blood. Receptors originate from a man aged 30 to 39 in good health. Each CDR3 is given with its conserved first and last residue. Fields, in order: D gene, J gene, clone size, V gene, CDR3 length, CDR3 DNA, CDR3 protein. D genes are given only for firm matches. Size is omitted from some rows. Given values are once, few, many or a class for expanded clones.

- | TRBJ2-7 | - | TRBV12-3/TRBV12-4 | 15 | TGTGCCAGCAGTCCCATCGGGGGGACAGCGAGCGAGCAGTACTTC | CASSPIGGTASEQYF
- | TRBJ1-4 | - | TRBV7-2 | 14 | TGTGCCAGCAGCTCCGACAGATTCAATGAAAAACTGTTTTTT | CASSSDRFNEKLFF
- | TRBJ2-1 | - | TRBV12-3/TRBV12-4 | 14 | TGTGCCAGCAGGCCTAGGGGGAACAACAATGAGCAGTTCTTC | CASRPRGNNNEQFF
- | TRBJ1-6 | few | TRBV18 | 15 | TGTGCCAGCTCACCTTCAGGTTCGTGGAATTCACCCCTCCACTTT | CASSPSGSWNSPLHF
- | TRBJ1-2 | - | TRBV4-3 | 16 | TGCGCCAGCAGCCAAGATAGGGCCAGGGCTAACTATGGCTACACCTTC | CASSQDRARANYGYTF
- | TRBJ2-1 | - | TRBV7-8 | 15 | TGTGCCAGCAGCTCAGCGCGCAGCTCCTACAATGAGCAGTTCTTC | CASSSARSSYNEQFF
TRBD1 | TRBJ2-7 | - | TRBV7-9 | 14 | TGTGCCAGCAGCTCCGGGACAGGGGACAACGAGCAGTACTTC | CASSSGTGDNEQYF
TRBD2 | TRBJ2-3 | - | TRBV24-1 | 14 | TGTGCCACCAGGGAACCGGGACTATCAGATACGCAGTATTTT | CATREPGLSDTQYF
- | TRBJ2-1 | many | TRBV4-2 | 16 | TGTGCCAGCAGCCAAGAGGGGGGGCTCTCCTACAATGAGCAGTTCTTC | CASSQEGGLSYNEQFF
- | TRBJ2-7 | - | TRBV4-1 | 15 | TGCGCCAGCAGCCAAGAGCCGAGACAGAACTACGAGCAGTACTTC | CASSQEPRQNYEQYF
- | TRBJ2-2 | - | TRBV28 | 15 | TGTGCCAGCAGGCCCGGCCACAGGGTCGCCGGGGAGCTGTTTTTT | CASRPGHRVAGELFF
- | TRBJ2-3 | - | TRBV20-1 | 14 | TGCAGTGCTAGAGGGGGCGCTGACACAGATACGCAGTATTTT | CSARGGADTDTQYF
- | TRBJ1-1 | few | TRBV7-8 | 17 | TGTGCCAGCAGCTTTGGGGCAGGGCCGGGCATGAACACTGAAGCTTTCTTT | CASSFGAGPGMNTEAFF
- | TRBJ2-3 | few | TRBV7-3 | 13 | TGTGCCAGCAGCTTATCGGTCCCAGATACGCAGTATTTT | CASSLSVPDTQYF
- | TRBJ1-4 | - | TRBV20-1 | 13 | TGCAGTGCCGGAGCGGAGAGGAGGGAAAAACTGTTTTTT | CSAGAERREKLFF
- | TRBJ2-3 | - | TRBV4-2 | 16 | TGTGCCAGCAGCCAAGAAGATGGGGTGCCCACAGATACGCAGTATTTT | CASSQEDGVPTDTQYF
- | TRBJ1-5 | many | TRBV7-9 | 17 | TGTGCCAGCAGCTTAGCCGCCACGATACCGAGCAATCAGCCCCAGCATTTT | CASSLAATIPSNQPQHF
TRBD1 | TRBJ1-6 | - | TRBV6-5 | 13 | TGTGCCAGCGCCTTAGGACAGGCTTCACCCCTCCACTTT | CASALGQASPLHF
TRBD1 | TRBJ2-6 | - | TRBV15 | 19 | TGTGCCACCAGCAGAGACAAACAGGGGCAAATATCTGGGGCCAACGTCCTGACTTTC | CATSRDKQGQISGANVLTF
- | TRBJ1-2 | few | TRBV12-3/TRBV12-4 | 15 | TGTGCCAGCAGTTCCGACCCCGGGACGGGGTATGGCTACACCTTC | CASSSDPGTGYGYTF
TRBD2 | TRBJ2-1 | few | TRBV20-1 | 14 | TGCAGTGCTAGGTCTAGCGGGGGGCGCAATGAGCAGTTCTTC | CSARSSGGRNEQFF
TRBD1 | TRBJ2-5 | many | TRBV3-1 | 16 | TGTGCCAGCAGCCCCTTTCGGACAGGCAGCCAAGAGACCCAGTACTTC | CASSPFRTGSQETQYF
- | TRBJ2-1 | - | TRBV2 | 12 | TGTGCCAGCATCCCAACCTACAATGAGCAGTTCTTC | CASIPTYNEQFF
TRBD1 | TRBJ2-5 | - | TRBV18 | 16 | TGTGCCAGCTCAGGAAACACAGGGGCGTCAGGAGAGACCCAGTACTTC | CASSGNTGASGETQYF
TRBD2 | TRBJ2-3 | few | TRBV4-2 | 16 | TGTGCCAGCAGCCAAGAAGGGACTAGCGCCACAGATACGCAGTATTTT | CASSQEGTSATDTQYF
TRBD1 | TRBJ2-7 | many | TRBV6-5 | 15 | TGTGCCAGCAGATGGGGACAGGGGCCCCTCTACGAGCAGTACTTC | CASRWGQGPLYEQYF
- | TRBJ1-1 | - | TRBV29-1 | 11 | TGCAGCGTTACTCGGGACACTGAAGCTTTCTTT | CSVTRDTEAFF
TRBD2 | TRBJ2-1 | - | TRBV13 | 18 | TGTGCCAGCAGCTCCACTACTAGCGGGGGGGTCGGTTACAATGAGCAGTTCTTC | CASSSTTSGGVGYNEQFF
- | TRBJ2-5 | - | TRBV20-1 | 15 | TGCAGTGCCAGAGAGTTTAACAGGGCGCGAGAGACCCAGTACTTC | CSAREFNRARETQYF
- | TRBJ2-5 | - | TRBV29-1 | 10 | TGCAGCGTCCCAAAAGAGACCCAGTACTTC | CSVPKETQYF
- | TRBJ2-7 | - | TRBV10-3 | 11 | TGTGCCATCAGTCCAGGGGACGAGCAGTACTTC | CAISPGDEQYF
- | TRBJ2-7 | many | TRBV29-1 | 13 | TGCAGCGTTGAAGAACCCCAGGGCTACGAGCAGTACTTC | CSVEEPQGYEQYF
TRBD1 | TRBJ2-3 | - | TRBV10-3 | 14 | TGTGCCATCAGGGCGGGACAGGGGACAGATGCGCAGTATTTT | CAIRAGQGTDAQYF
- | TRBJ2-7 | few | TRBV28 | 13 | TGTGCCAGCAGTGTTCCGGGGACCTACGAGCAGTACTTC | CASSVPGTYEQYF
- | TRBJ2-5 | - | TRBV5-1 | 14 | TGCGCCAGCAGGACTGGCTACGAGTGGGAGACCCAGTACTTC | CASRTGYEWETQYF
- | TRBJ1-1 | - | TRBV7-2 | 11 | TGTGTCAGCAGGGTCGTCGGTGAAGCTTTCTTT | CVSRVVGEAFF
TRBD1 | TRBJ1-1 | - | TRBV7-9 | 16 | TGTGCCAGCAGCTTAGGGGACAGGTCATGGGACACTGAAGCTTTCTTT | CASSLGDRSWDTEAFF